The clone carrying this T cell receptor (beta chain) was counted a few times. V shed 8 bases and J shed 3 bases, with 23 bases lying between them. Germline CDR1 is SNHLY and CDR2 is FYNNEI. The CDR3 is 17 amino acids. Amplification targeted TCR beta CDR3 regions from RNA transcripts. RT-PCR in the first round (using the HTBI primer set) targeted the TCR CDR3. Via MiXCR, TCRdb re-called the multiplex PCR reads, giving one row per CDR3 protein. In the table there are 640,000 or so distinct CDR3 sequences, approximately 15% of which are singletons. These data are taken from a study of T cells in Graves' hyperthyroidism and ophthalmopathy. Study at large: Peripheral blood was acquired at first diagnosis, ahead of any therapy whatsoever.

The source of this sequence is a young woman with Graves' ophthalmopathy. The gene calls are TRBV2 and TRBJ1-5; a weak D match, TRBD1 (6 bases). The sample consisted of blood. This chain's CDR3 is CASSNTGSPYDNQPQHF. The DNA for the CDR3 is TGTGCCAGCTCAAATACAGGGTCGCCTTATGACAATCAGCCCCAGCATTTT.